This paragraph covers one T cell receptor beta chain sequence. Sequenced by immunoSEQ multiplex PCR; TCRdb stores in-frame clones only, minus some. Here the sample spans around 190,000 clones, 90% being singletons. This specimen comes from a study of control samples from healthy donors and cancer patients. The CDR3 covers 13 residues. In germline, CDR1 is SGHNT, CDR2 YYREEE (reference sequence). V shed 3 bases and J 11 bases; nucleotides not matched to a gene: 10. This clonotype was sampled from a woman aged 45-65 years in good health. The chain links TRBV5-4 to TRBJ1-1, with 7 positions matching TRBD1. Sequencing input: blood. CDR3 DNA: TGTGCCAGCAGCTCGCGGGACAGAAGGCGGGCTTTCTTT. It encodes CASSSRDRRRAFF.